Presented here are 3 T cell receptor beta chains from one specimen sequenced in a study of OX40 agonist ivuxolimab in advanced cancers. Libraries were made using the immunoSEQ multiplex PCR assay. This immuneACCESS table, as held by TCRdb, lists in-frame sequences with V and J called but not all clones. Of the missing ones, under half trace to an unresolved V gene in checked studies; the others have no known cause. This sample lists roughly 50,000 clones; approximately 88% were detected once. The ten largest clones add up to 9.5% to 15% of the sample. The sample consisted of CD4+ or CD8+ T cells sorted from blood, taken in a trial of the OX40 agonist ivuxolimab. These TCRs come from an adult with an advanced solid tumor such as melanoma, head and neck, liver or kidney cancer.

The chain uses TRBV21-1 and TRBJ1-6; the tabulated D call, TRBD1, remains unverified against the DNA. TRBV21-1 is noted as a pseudogene. The CDR3 runs 17 residues. The CDR3 region has the DNA TGTGCCAGCAGCAACAGGGGAAGGAGCTCCTATAATTCACCCCTCCACTTT. It translates to CASSNRGRSSYNSPLHF.

This chain joins TRBV7-9 and TRBJ2-3; 9 positions match TRBD2. The germline V gene has CDR1 SEHNR and CDR2 FQNEAQ (reference sequence). V trimming: 0 bases; J trimming: 2 bases; junction bases outside the gene matches: 6. CDR3 size: 17 residues. The CDR3 DNA reads TGTGCCAGCAGCTTAGCTCTAGCGGGGAGATCCACAGATACGCAGTATTTT. This gives the protein CASSLALAGRSTDTQYF.

V is TRBV19 and J is TRBJ1-2, with 9 bases identical to TRBD1. The CDR3 is made up of 15 amino acids. The V segment lost 3 bases and the J segment 2 bases; nucleotides outside the gene matches: 4. Germline V lookup: CDR1 LNHDA, CDR2 SQIVND (reference sequence). The CDR3 here is CASSISTGGNYGYTF. The CDR3, as DNA: TGTGCCAGTAGTATTTCCACAGGGGGCAACTATGGCTACACCTTC. Full variable domain (missing parts from reference TRBV19 and TRBJ1-2): DGGITQSPKYLFRKEGQNVTLSCEQNLNHDAMYWYRQDPGQGLRLIYYSQIVNDFQKGDIAEGYSVSREKKESFPLTVTSAQKNPTAFYLCASSISTGGNYGYTFGSGTRLTVV.